The 4 T cell receptor beta chains listed next were all sequenced from one sample in a study of T-cell reconstitution after alpha-beta-depleted transplantation in children. The TCRbeta library was prepared with unique molecular identifiers. TCRdb re-called the PCR reads with MiXCR, one entry per CDR3 protein. Here the sample spans about 210,000 distinct CDR3 sequences, approximately 17% being singletons. Sequences were derived from PBMCs, mostly from graft donor cells, sampled 360 days after TCRalphabeta/CD19-depleted stem cell transplant. These receptors originate from a male patient between 2 and 9 years old who had a stem cell transplant for acute lymphoblastic leukemia, so the T cells may come from the graft donor.

This clonotype was observed a few times. V usage is TRBV30 and J usage is TRBJ1-2, with TRBD1 matching 7 bases. Germline V CDR1 and CDR2: GTSNPN, SVGIG (reference sequence). The CDR3 has 13 amino acids. V was pared by 6 bases and J by 0 bases, with 4 bases of the junction left unmatched. The CDR3 DNA is TGTGCCTGCCAGGGACAGTCTAACTATGGCTACACCTTC. Protein: CACQGQSNYGYTF.

This clonotype was counted at least ten times. This sequence joins TRBV6-5 and TRBJ2-1, with no clear D. The CDR3 spans 15 residues. Trimming stripped 4 bases from V and 2 bases from J, with 12 bases between. The germline V gene has CDR1 MNHEY and CDR2 SVGAGI. The CDR3 here is CASSSVPGPYNEQFF. The CDR3 nucleotides are TGTGCCAGCAGTTCTGTACCGGGTCCCTACAATGAGCAGTTCTTC.

V and J are TRBV12-3 or TRBV12-4 and TRBJ1-4, with a weak D call TRBD1 (5 bases). The CDR3 loop spans 15 amino acids. Trimming left V 2 bases short and J 7 bases short, with 14 bases between. The chain's CDR3 is CASSLPGTIGEKLFF. DNA of the CDR3: TGTGCCAGCAGTTTACCTGGGACTATAGGTGAAAAACTGTTTTTT.

J is TRBJ1-1 and V is TRBV15; no firm D call. V was cut by 6 bases and J by 5 bases, with 16 bases left in between. The CDR3 runs 14 residues. From germline, CDR1 is LNHNV and CDR2 YYDKDF (reference sequence). The CDR3 region is CATSALKWQTEAFF. CDR3 nucleotide sequence: TGTGCCACCAGTGCCCTAAAGTGGCAAACTGAAGCTTTCTTT.